A selection of T cell receptor beta chains follows, all from one sample in a study of blood T cells in healthy people across ages. TCRdb independently ran MiXCR on the 5' RACE reads; one entry per CDR3 protein. The table has hundreds of thousands of distinct CDR3 sequences, roughly 43% seen once; the top ten hold approximately 31%. Material: blood. The receptors were sampled from a man older than 75 in good health. CDR3s include the opening cysteine and the closing phenylalanine or tryptophan. The D gene is left open where the match is weak. Size is stated for part of the rows, as once, few or many counts, or as a class when the clone is expanded.

V: TRBV20-1; J: TRBJ2-7; size: many; D: TRBD1; DNA: TGCAGTGCCGGGACAGATCCCTACGAGCAGTACTTC; CDR3: CSAGTDPYEQYF
V: TRBV28; J: TRBJ2-5; size: .; D: TRBD1; DNA: TGTGCCAGCAGTGAGGACAGGGAGCACCCCACCGAGACCCAGTACTTC; CDR3: CASSEDREHPTETQYF
V: TRBV6-5; J: TRBJ1-6; size: .; D: .; DNA: TGTGCCAGCGGCAGGGGCCATAATTCACCCCTCCACTTT; CDR3: CASGRGHNSPLHF
V: TRBV20-1; J: TRBJ2-1; size: .; D: .; DNA: TGCAGTGCTAGGGTCGGACGTTTGAACTACAATGAGCAGTTCTTC; CDR3: CSARVGRLNYNEQFF
V: TRBV20-1; J: TRBJ2-7; size: few; D: .; DNA: TGCAGTGCTATTTCCCGTAGTGTCCCCAAGTACGAGCAGTACTTC; CDR3: CSAISRSVPKYEQYF
V: TRBV10-1; J: TRBJ2-3; size: many; D: TRBD2; DNA: TGCGCCAGCAGTACTAGCGGGAGATTGGATACGCAGTATTTT; CDR3: CASSTSGRLDTQYF
V: TRBV6-1; J: TRBJ2-1; size: .; D: TRBD2; DNA: TGTGCCAGCAGAGTGACGACTAGCGGGAGGTTCACTGAGCAGTTCTTC; CDR3: CASRVTTSGRFTEQFF
V: TRBV7-2; J: TRBJ2-1; size: many; D: TRBD2; DNA: TGTGCCAGCAGCTTAGGTCTAGCGGGTAAAAATGAGCAGTTCTTC; CDR3: CASSLGLAGKNEQFF
V: TRBV9; J: TRBJ1-2; size: few; D: .; DNA: TGTGCCAGCAGCCCGCGGGAGGGGGCTAACTATGGCTACACCTTC; CDR3: CASSPREGANYGYTF
V: TRBV7-9; J: TRBJ2-7; size: .; D: .; DNA: TGTGCCAGCAGCAAACAGGTCGGGCAGTACTTC; CDR3: CASSKQVGQYF
V: TRBV7-8; J: TRBJ2-7; size: many; D: .; DNA: TGTGCCAGCAGCTCGAGAACTCCTTCCTACGAGCAGTACTTC; CDR3: CASSSRTPSYEQYF
V: TRBV29-1; J: TRBJ2-7; size: .; D: .; DNA: TGCAGCGTTGTAGTGAGTAGGATGAACTTCTACGAGCAGTACTTC; CDR3: CSVVVSRMNFYEQYF
V: TRBV6-6; J: TRBJ2-6; size: few; D: TRBD1; DNA: TGTGCCTCACACCCAGGGACAGGGGCCTCTGGGGCCAACGTCCTGACTTTC; CDR3: CASHPGTGASGANVLTF
V: TRBV12-5; J: TRBJ2-5; size: .; D: TRBD1; DNA: TGTGCTAGTGGTCATGGACAGGCGGAAGAGACCCAGTACTTC; CDR3: CASGHGQAEETQYF
V: TRBV20-1; J: TRBJ2-1; size: .; D: TRBD2; DNA: TGCAGTGCGGATACCGGGACTAGCGGGGGTAATGAGCAGTTCTTC; CDR3: CSADTGTSGGNEQFF
V: TRBV20-1; J: TRBJ2-3; size: .; D: .; DNA: TGCAGTGCTAGATTACCCAGGGGGGTTGTAGATACGCAGTATTTT; CDR3: CSARLPRGVVDTQYF
V: TRBV4-3; J: TRBJ1-6; size: many; D: .; DNA: TGCGCCAGCAGCCAAGATGCGGACGGTCCGAATTCACCCCTCCACTTT; CDR3: CASSQDADGPNSPLHF
V: TRBV7-2; J: TRBJ1-5; size: .; D: TRBD1; DNA: TGTGCCAGCAGTCCCGGGACAGGGGTGAGCAATCAGCCCCAGCATTTT; CDR3: CASSPGTGVSNQPQHF
V: TRBV3-1; J: TRBJ2-3; size: .; D: TRBD2; DNA: TGTGCCAGCAGCCAGACTAGCGGGAACCGAGGCGCAGATACGCAGTATTTT; CDR3: CASSQTSGNRGADTQYF
V: TRBV12-3/TRBV12-4; J: TRBJ2-5; size: .; D: .; DNA: TGTGCCAGCAGTTCCCAAAGATCGACAGACGCGGAGACCCAGTACTTC; CDR3: CASSSQRSTDAETQYF
V: TRBV6-5; J: TRBJ2-2; size: .; D: .; DNA: TGTGCCAGCAGTGACTCGAATCTCGGGGAGCTGTTTTTT; CDR3: CASSDSNLGELFF
V: TRBV24-1; J: TRBJ2-2; size: .; D: .; DNA: TGTGCCACCAGCCAACAAATCCCGGGATCCGCCGGGGAGCTGTTTTTT; CDR3: CATSQQIPGSAGELFF
V: TRBV29-1; J: TRBJ2-7; size: .; D: .; DNA: TGCAGCGCTCGAGATACAGGTATTCGGCAAGAAACCCAGTACTTC; CDR3: CSARDTGIRQETQYF
V: TRBV2; J: TRBJ2-1; size: .; D: TRBD2; DNA: TGTGCCAGCTCTCGGCGAGCGGGAGTAAATGAGCAGTTCTTC; CDR3: CASSRRAGVNEQFF
V: TRBV3-1; J: TRBJ1-1; size: .; D: .; DNA: TGTGCCAGCAGCCAAGGGGCGTACACTGAAGCTTTCTTT; CDR3: CASSQGAYTEAFF
V: TRBV7-9; J: TRBJ2-3; size: few; D: TRBD1; DNA: TGTGCCAGCAGCTTTACGGACGGGAGACCATTAGGGACAGGTACGCAGTATTTT; CDR3: CASSFTDGRPLGTGTQYF
V: TRBV30; J: TRBJ1-2; size: .; D: .; DNA: TGTGCCTGGAGTACACAGCAGCGAAATGGCTACACCTTC; CDR3: CAWSTQQRNGYTF
V: TRBV7-2; J: TRBJ2-3; size: few; D: .; DNA: TGTGCCAGCAGTCCTTCGCAGGGGAACACAGATACGCAGTATTTT; CDR3: CASSPSQGNTDTQYF
V: TRBV27; J: TRBJ2-3; size: .; D: .; DNA: TGTGCCAGCAGTTACTTAGCAAGCACAGATACGCAGTATTTT; CDR3: CASSYLASTDTQYF
V: TRBV6-2/TRBV6-3; J: TRBJ2-7; size: .; D: TRBD2; DNA: TGTGCCAGCAGTTACTCGAGGGGTGGCACCGGCGGGAGTTACGAGCAGTACTTC; CDR3: CASSYSRGGTGGSYEQYF
V: TRBV20-1; J: TRBJ2-7; size: .; D: TRBD1; DNA: TGCAGTGCCTACCCACAGGGGCTAAGGGACGAGCAGTACTTC; CDR3: CSAYPQGLRDEQYF
V: TRBV14; J: TRBJ2-7; size: .; D: TRBD1; DNA: TGTGCCGGCAGCCAAGATAATTGGACAGGGAACGAGCAGTACTTC; CDR3: CAGSQDNWTGNEQYF
V: TRBV27; J: TRBJ1-6; size: many; D: .; DNA: TGTGCCAGCAGTCTTGGGAGTAATTCACCCCTCCACTTT; CDR3: CASSLGSNSPLHF
V: TRBV6-1; J: TRBJ1-1; size: .; D: .; DNA: TGTGCCAGCAGTGAATTTAACCGGGCCAACACTGAAGCTTTCTTT; CDR3: CASSEFNRANTEAFF
V: TRBV7-2; J: TRBJ1-1; size: .; D: TRBD1; DNA: TGTGCCGGCAGCGTTAGGACAGGGGGCCTGAACACTGAAGCTTTCTTT; CDR3: CAGSVRTGGLNTEAFF
V: TRBV19; J: TRBJ2-3; size: .; D: TRBD2; DNA: TGTGCCAGTAGTAGCGGGAGCCCAGATACGCAGTATTTT; CDR3: CASSSGSPDTQYF
V: TRBV7-2; J: TRBJ2-1; size: .; D: .; DNA: TGTGCCAGCAGCTTATTAGGGGCCAATGAGCAGTTCTTC; CDR3: CASSLLGANEQFF
V: TRBV20-1; J: TRBJ2-5; size: .; D: TRBD2; DNA: TGCAGTGCGAAAGGGTGGCGGGGGGTACAAGAGACCCAGTACTTC; CDR3: CSAKGWRGVQETQYF
V: TRBV27; J: TRBJ2-2; size: few; D: .; DNA: TGTGCCAGCAGAAGGCAGGGTACCACCGGGGAGCTGTTTTTT; CDR3: CASRRQGTTGELFF